This note documents a single TCR beta chain sequence. What it recognizes is unknown. The trim removed 5 bases at V and 4 bases at J, leaving 16 bases unmatched. This CDR3 has 18 amino acids. The germline gives CDR1 KGHDR, CDR2 SFDVKD. The sample comes from a study of T cells in tumors after PD-1 blockade. Tumor or blood genomic DNA was sequenced, with inputs of about 550 ng to 6,500 ng. Study conclusions and caveats: Peripheral recruitment is suggested, as some novel exhausted tumor clones were in pre-treatment blood.

Profiled with immunoSEQ multiplex PCR; TCRdb holds only in-frame clones, not every one. In the table there are around 50,000 clones, roughly three quarters of which are singletons. V is TRBV24-1 and J is TRBJ2-5; TRBD1 matches 9 bases. The sequence was obtained from a human donor with basal cell carcinoma. Sequenced here: PBMCs, sampled before anti-PD-1 treatment. The CDR3 sequence is CATSVGRGTGLGRETQYF. The CDR3 bases are TGTGCCACCAGTGTGGGCAGAGGGACAGGGTTAGGTCGAGAGACCCAGTACTTC.